These 24 T cell receptor beta chains share one sample of origin, sequenced in a study of Ad26.COV2.S vaccination and SARS-CoV-2 variants. Treatment defined: 15 to 20 received Ad26.COV2.S at low or high dose, single or two shots; a few received placebo; per-sample allocation not given. The samples were gathered on day 63 after the first injection of vaccine or placebo. Sequencing used immunoSEQ multiplex PCR; TCRdb keeps in-frame clones, though not all of them. The sample includes about 480,000 clones, 87% of them seen just once. The source material was peripheral blood, sampled in a trial of Ad26.COV2.S vaccine versus placebo. The receptors were gathered from a person between 18 and 65 years old who received the Ad26.COV2.S COVID-19 vaccine or a placebo.

The chain uses TRBV5-1 and TRBJ2-1, with TRBD2 matching 9 bases. CDR3 size: 17 residues. Unmatched junction bases numbered 10, after V lost 0 bases and J lost 6 bases. Germline V gives CDR1 SGHRS, CDR2 YFSETQ. This chain's CDR3 is CASSLGLAGPKPNEQFF. In DNA form, the CDR3 reads TGCGCCAGCAGCTTGGGGCTAGCGGGACCTAAACCCAATGAGCAGTTCTTC. The full variable domain, rest sourced from reference TRBV5-1 and TRBJ2-1, is KAGVTQTPRYLIKTRGQQVTLSCSPISGHRSVSWYQQTPGQGLQFLFEYFSETQRNKGNFPGRFSGRQFSNSRSEMNVSTLELGDSALYLCASSLGLAGPKPNEQFFGPGTRLTVL.

This chain connects TRBV5-1 to TRBJ2-7; 15 bases align to TRBD2. Looked up from germline, CDR1 is SGHRS and CDR2 is YFSETQ. The CDR3 length is 17 residues. V was pared by 4 bases and J by 5 bases, with 10 bases of the junction left unmatched. CDR3 in amino acids: CASSSGLAGGPGNEQYF. CDR3 nucleotide sequence: TGCGCCAGCAGCAGCGGACTAGCGGGAGGGCCCGGCAACGAGCAGTACTTC.

V is TRBV19 and J is TRBJ1-3; D unclear. The CDR3 runs to 15 residues. V was clipped by 8 bases and J by 0 bases, with 14 bases between them. Germline values: CDR1 LNHDA, CDR2 SQIVND (reference sequence). The CDR3 DNA reads as TGTGCCAGTCAGACGGGCCCTAGCTCTGGAAACACCATATATTTT. Amino acid sequence: CASQTGPSSGNTIYF. Drawing the rest from reference TRBV19 and TRBJ1-3, the complete variable domain is DGGITQSPKYLFRKEGQNVTLSCEQNLNHDAMYWYRQDPGQGLRLIYYSQIVNDFQKGDIAEGYSVSREKKESFPLTVTSAQKNPTAFYLCASQTGPSSGNTIYFGEGSWLTVV.

This chain uses TRBV28 with TRBJ2-1; no firm D call. The ends were cut back, 11 bases at V and 8 bases at J, with 13 bases in the middle. Germline assignment: CDR1 MDHEN and CDR2 SYDVKM. This CDR3 is built from 11 residues. The CDR3 loop reads CASGPWYEQFF. DNA of the CDR3: TGTGCCTCGGGCCCGTGGTATGAGCAGTTCTTC.

This rearrangement joins TRBV6-5 to TRBJ1-5; D gene ambiguous. Germline assignment: CDR1 MNHEY and CDR2 SVGAGI. CDR3 size: 14 residues. V was trimmed by 5 bases and J by 3 bases, leaving 11 bases between them. The CDR3 loop is CASSLDGVNQPQHF. The DNA of the CDR3 is TGTGCCAGCAGTCTTGACGGGGTCAATCAGCCCCAGCATTTT.

This chain connects TRBV19 to TRBJ1-6; D uncertain. Germline V gives CDR1 LNHDA, CDR2 SQIVND (reference sequence). The CDR3 loop spans 14 amino acids. V lost 5 bases to trimming and J lost 10 bases, with 15 bases between them. CDR3 amino acids: CASSPDPRSSPLHF. DNA of the CDR3: TGTGCCAGTAGTCCGGACCCCAGGAGCTCACCCCTCCACTTT.

The V call is TRBV7-8, the J call TRBJ2-7; TRBD2 matches at 13 bases. CDR1 is SGHVS, CDR2 FQNEAQ, per germline. With 4 bases clipped from V and 7 bases from J, the junction kept 7 bases outside the gene matches. This CDR3 has 15 amino acids. CDR3 in DNA: TGTGCCAGCAGCTCGACTAGCGGGAGGCCCCTTGAGCAGTACTTC. Residues: CASSSTSGRPLEQYF.

This chain connects TRBV18 to TRBJ2-1; D is undetermined. Trimming took 1 base from V and 0 from J, leaving 13 bases between them. CDR1 and CDR2 from the germline V gene are KGHSH and LQKENI. The CDR3 spans 17 residues. CDR3 sequence reads: CASSPLGGKSSYNEQFF. DNA for the CDR3: TGTGCCAGCTCACCACTGGGTGGGAAGAGCTCCTACAATGAGCAGTTCTTC. The full variable domain, completed using reference TRBV18 and TRBJ2-1, is NAGVMQNPRHLVRRRGQEARLRCSPMKGHSHVYWYRQLPEEGLKFMVYLQKENIIDESGMPKERFSAEFPKEGPSILRIQQVVRGDSAAYFCASSPLGGKSSYNEQFFGPGTRLTVL.

This chain links TRBV11-2 with TRBJ2-1, with 9 bases aligning to TRBD2. CDR3 length equals 16 residues. CDR1 and CDR2 (germline): SGHAT, FQNNGV. V trimming: 5 bases; J trimming: 6 bases; junction bases outside the gene matches: 11. CDR3 in amino acids: CASSPSGGRAFNEQFF. CDR3 nucleotides: TGTGCCAGCAGCCCAAGCGGCGGGAGGGCCTTCAATGAGCAGTTCTTC.

J is TRBJ2-7 and V is TRBV6-2 or TRBV6-3; TRBD1 matches 9 bases. The CDR3 is 19 residues long. Looked up from germline, CDR1 is MNHEY and CDR2 is SVGEGT. V lost 2 bases and J lost 3; bases outside the gene matches: 17. The CDR3 loop is CASSYRLTFRDRDLYEQYF. CDR3 sequence (DNA): TGTGCCAGCAGTTACCGACTGACATTTAGGGACAGGGACCTCTACGAGCAGTACTTC.

The chain couples TRBV9 to TRBJ1-6, with a tentative D call TRBD1 (6 bases). From germline, CDR1 is SGDLS and CDR2 YYNGEE. Trimming left V 3 bases short and J 7 bases short, with 14 bases between. This CDR3 is built from 15 residues. The CDR3 protein is CASSANRAGNSPLHF. The CDR3 DNA sequence: TGTGCCAGCAGCGCTAACAGGGCGGGGAATTCACCCCTCCACTTT. Supplemented by reference TRBV9 and TRBJ1-6, the full variable domain reads DSGVTQTPKHLITATGQRVTLRCSPRSGDLSVYWYQQSLDQGLQFLIQYYNGEERAKGNILERFSAQQFPDLHSELNLSSLELGDSALYFCASSANRAGNSPLHFGNGTRLTVT.

The V call is TRBV2, the J call TRBJ2-5; D unresolved. Germline V lookup: CDR1 SNHLY, CDR2 FYNNEI. The CDR3 consists of 13 residues. Deletions cut 4 bases from V and 5 bases from J, with 11 bases between. DNA of the CDR3: TGTGCCAGCAGTGGTCAGCGTGGGGAGACCCAGTACTTC. This encodes CASSGQRGETQYF. Looking up the rest from reference TRBV2 and TRBJ2-5 gives the full variable domain: EPEVTQTPSHQVTQMGQEVILRCVPISNHLYFYWYRQILGQKVEFLVSFYNNEISEKSEIFDDQFSVERPDGSNFTLKIRSTKLEDSAMYFCASSGQRGETQYFGPGTRLLVL.

The chain is built from TRBV15 and TRBJ2-1; TRBD1 matches 7 bases. This CDR3 comprises 16 residues. CDR1 LNHNV and CDR2 YYDKDF come from the germline V gene (reference sequence). Trimming took 0 bases from V and 2 from J; bases not matched to a gene: 4. This CDR3 reads CATSRDFQGAYNEQFF. The DNA for the CDR3 is TGTGCCACCAGCAGAGATTTCCAGGGGGCCTACAATGAGCAGTTCTTC.

The chain is built from TRBV24-1 and TRBJ2-1; 10 bases are a match to TRBD2. V trimming: 4 bases; J trimming: 7 bases; junction bases outside the gene matches: 6. Germline-derived CDR1 and CDR2 are KGHDR and SFDVKD. The CDR3 consists of 15 residues. CDR3 nucleotides: TGTGCCACCAGTGACCGAGCGGGGGGGGGAAATGAGCAGTTCTTC. Protein: CATSDRAGGGNEQFF.

The V gene is TRBV28, the J gene TRBJ2-7, with 10 bases that match TRBD2. Germline V CDR1 and CDR2: MDHEN, SYDVKM. The CDR3 covers 15 residues. V lost 2 bases and J lost 7; bases outside the gene matches: 8. This chain's CDR3 is CASSLLAGVSREQYF. The CDR3 DNA follows: TGTGCCAGCAGTTTACTAGCGGGAGTCTCGCGAGAGCAGTACTTC. The full variable domain, with the rest looked up from reference TRBV28 and TRBJ2-7, is DVKVTQSSRYLVKRTGEKVFLECVQDMDHENMFWYRQDPGLGLRLIYFSYDVKMKEKGDIPEGYSVSREKKERFSLILESASTNQTSMYLCASSLLAGVSREQYFGPGTRLTVT.

V is TRBV30 and J is TRBJ2-2; TRBD2 is a possible D gene (6 bases). V lost 5 bases, J lost 4 bases, and 14 bases lay in between. CDR3 size: 14 residues. Germline assignment: CDR1 GTSNPN and CDR2 SVGIG (reference sequence). The CDR3: CAWGLGTSTGELFF. In nucleotides, the CDR3 is TGTGCCTGGGGACTGGGGACTTCCACCGGGGAGCTGTTTTTT.

The V and J genes are TRBV29-1 and TRBJ1-1; no firm D call. V shed 0 bases and J shed 8 bases, with 13 bases lying between them. Germline assignment: CDR1 SQVTM and CDR2 ANQGSEA. This CDR3 spans 13 amino acids. CDR3 loop: CSVEDLAYREAFF. The CDR3 bases are TGCAGCGTTGAAGATTTGGCGTACCGGGAAGCTTTCTTT.

The J gene is TRBJ1-2, the V gene TRBV14; unclear D gene. Trimming shortened V by 3 bases and J by 3 bases, and 11 bases separated the two germline ends. Germline lookup yields CDR1 SGHDN and CDR2 FVKESK. The CDR3 spans 14 residues. The CDR3 DNA follows: TGTGCCAGCAGCCACCGACGGACCCACTATGGCTACACCTTC. Residues: CASSHRRTHYGYTF.

The chain combines TRBV28 with TRBJ1-5, with 7 bases matching TRBD1. There are 15 residues in the CDR3. Germline V CDR1 and CDR2: MDHEN, SYDVKM. The J segment lost 2 bases and the V segment lost 6 bases, leaving 7 bases of the junction unmatched. The CDR3 DNA is TGTGCCAGCAGGGCCCCGGGACAGCGCAATCAGCCCCAGCATTTT. Protein product: CASRAPGQRNQPQHF.

The chain carries TRBV7-3 and TRBJ2-6; the D call may be TRBD1 or TRBD2 (6 bases each). This CDR3 spans 13 amino acids. V lost 8 bases, J lost 4 bases, and 9 bases lay in between. CDR1 is SGHTA and CDR2 is FQGTGA in the germline V gene. The CDR3 loop reads CASRGPGANVLTF. CDR3 coding DNA: TGTGCCAGCCGGGGGCCAGGGGCCAACGTCCTGACTTTC.

The chain employs TRBV5-6 and TRBJ2-1; TRBD2 is a possible D gene (5 bases). This CDR3 has 17 amino acids. Germline V lookup: CDR1 SGHDT, CDR2 YYEEEE. The V end lost 0 bases, the J end lost 4 bases, and 17 bases lay between the germline ends. For the CDR3, the DNA is TGTGCCAGCAGCTTGGGATATGGGCGGGCAAATTACAATGAGCAGTTCTTC. This translates into CASSLGYGRANYNEQFF.

In its sample, this clone was seen once. This chain uses TRBV30 with TRBJ2-1, with unresolved D. This CDR3 has 11 amino acids. Germline CDR1 GTSNPN, CDR2 SVGIG (reference sequence). V lost 5 bases and J 10 bases, leaving 12 bases between the germline ends. The CDR3 DNA reads as TGTGCCTGGTCCCACTTTGTCGAGCAGTTCTTC. It is translated as CAWSHFVEQFF.

This rearrangement joins TRBV28 to TRBJ2-7; perhaps TRBD2 as D (5 bases). V lost 8 bases, J lost 4 bases, and 15 bases lay in between. Germline lookup yields CDR1 MDHEN and CDR2 SYDVKM. There are 13 residues in the CDR3. In DNA form, the CDR3 reads TGTGCCAGCCTGACTAAGCCGACATACGAGCAGTACTTC. Protein: CASLTKPTYEQYF.

The chain has TRBV29-1 and TRBJ2-3; D not certain. The CDR3 has 11 residues. The V end lost 4 bases, the J end lost 2 bases, and 4 bases lay between the germline ends. Germline CDR1 and CDR2: SQVTM and ANQGSEA. The CDR3 bases are TGCAGCGTTGGAGACACAGATACGCAGTATTTT. As protein: CSVGDTDTQYF.